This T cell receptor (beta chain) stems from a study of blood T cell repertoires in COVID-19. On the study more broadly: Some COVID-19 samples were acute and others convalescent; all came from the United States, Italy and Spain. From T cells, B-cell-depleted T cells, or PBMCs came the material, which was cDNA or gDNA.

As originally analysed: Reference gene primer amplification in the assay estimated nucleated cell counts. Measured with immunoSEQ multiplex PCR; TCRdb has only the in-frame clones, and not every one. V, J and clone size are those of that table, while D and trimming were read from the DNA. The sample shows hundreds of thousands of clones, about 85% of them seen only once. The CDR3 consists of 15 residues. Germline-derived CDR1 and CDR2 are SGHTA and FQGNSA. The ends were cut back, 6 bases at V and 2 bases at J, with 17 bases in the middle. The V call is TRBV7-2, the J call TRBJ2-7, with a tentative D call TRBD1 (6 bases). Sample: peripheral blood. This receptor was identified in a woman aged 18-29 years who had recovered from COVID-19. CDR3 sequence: CASRKGLQGPYEQYF. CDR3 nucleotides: TGTGCCAGCAGAAAGGGGCTACAGGGCCCCTACGAGCAGTACTTC. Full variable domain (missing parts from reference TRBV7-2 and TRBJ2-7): GAGVSQSPSNKVTEKGKDVELRCDPISGHTALYWYRQSLGQGLEFLIYFQGNSAPDKSGLPSDRFSAERTGGSVSTLTIQRTQQEDSAVYLCASRKGLQGPYEQYFGPGTRLTVT.